This TCR beta chain was sequenced in a study of cytomegalovirus exposure and HLA in healthy donors. Study results and caveats: Being indistinguishable, some V segments were excluded, TRBV6-2 and TRBV6-3 among them.

As to this clone: Its antigen is still unknown.

The V and J ends lost 4 bases and 1 base, in that order; junction bases with no gene match: 7. Germline assignment: CDR1 LNHDA and CDR2 SQIVND (reference sequence). The CDR3 runs 15 residues. Healthy donors of bone marrow made up the group. Though nominally healthy at sampling, donors likely had unrecorded immune exposures. Primers included in the PCR were 60 Vbeta and 13 Jbeta primers. Clones were read by immunoSEQ multiplex PCR, and TCRdb kept only the in-frame ones, dropping some. The sample records about 180,000 clones, 77% being singletons. The V call is TRBV19, the J call TRBJ2-7; 7 bases fit TRBD1. The sequenced sample was PBMCs. The receptor was derived from a man aged 18 to 29 in good health and CMV-seronegative. This CDR3 reads CASSRQGLSSYEQYF. The CDR3 nucleotides are TGTGCCAGTAGTAGACAGGGTCTTAGTTCCTACGAGCAGTACTTC.